Described below is a single T cell receptor (beta chain) sequence and its context. Its target is unknown. One end of the junction varies from germline; a read error may be responsible. Germline V gene sequence: CDR1 SGHTA, CDR2 FQGNSA. The CDR3 loop spans 15 amino acids. Unique molecular identifiers were present on cDNA, and template switching added a universal primer site. TCRdb recomputed calls from the 5' RACE reads with MiXCR, one row per CDR3 protein. The sample carries 1.5 million to 2 million distinct CDR3 sequences, under 35% recorded once. These data originate in a study of identical twins. Study results and limitations: Conclusions were drawn cross-sectionally by statistical analysis, without following the same donors. In cord blood, abundant beta clonotypes had fewer insertions; memory showed no trend. Models came in too low on out-of-frame TCR alpha sharing in monozygotic twins.

This sequence originates from a newborn girl in good health. V usage is TRBV7-2 and J usage is TRBJ1-2, with TRBD1 matching over 7 bases. Source material: cord blood. Written as DNA, the CDR3 is TGTGCCAGCAGCTTAGCGGGACAGTTCAACTATGGCTACAGCTTC. Its translation is CASSLAGQFNYGYSF.